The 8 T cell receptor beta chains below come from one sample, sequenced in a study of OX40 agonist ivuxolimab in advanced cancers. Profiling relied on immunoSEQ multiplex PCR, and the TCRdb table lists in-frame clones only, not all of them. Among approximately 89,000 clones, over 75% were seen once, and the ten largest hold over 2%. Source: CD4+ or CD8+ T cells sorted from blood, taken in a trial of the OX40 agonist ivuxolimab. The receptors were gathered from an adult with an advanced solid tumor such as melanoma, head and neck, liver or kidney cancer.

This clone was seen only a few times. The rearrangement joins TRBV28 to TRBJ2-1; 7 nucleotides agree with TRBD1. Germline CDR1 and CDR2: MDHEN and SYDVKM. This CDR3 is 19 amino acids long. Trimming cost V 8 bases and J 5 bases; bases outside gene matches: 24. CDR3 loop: CASSGRRWHRGRRNNEQFF. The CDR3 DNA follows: TGTGCCAGCTCTGGCCGGAGGTGGCACAGGGGAAGAAGAAACAATGAGCAGTTCTTC.

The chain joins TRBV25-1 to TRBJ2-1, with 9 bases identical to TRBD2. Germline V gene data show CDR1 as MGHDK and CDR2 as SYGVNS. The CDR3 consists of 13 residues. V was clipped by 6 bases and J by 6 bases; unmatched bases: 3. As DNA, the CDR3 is TGTGCCAGCAGGGGACTAGCTCCCAATGAGCAGTTCTTC. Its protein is CASRGLAPNEQFF.

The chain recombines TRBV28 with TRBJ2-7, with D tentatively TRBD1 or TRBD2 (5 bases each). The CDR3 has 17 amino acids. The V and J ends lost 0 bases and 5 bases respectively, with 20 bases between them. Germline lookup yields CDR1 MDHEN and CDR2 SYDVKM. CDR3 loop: CASSLWGTGQGLHEQYF. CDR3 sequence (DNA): TGTGCCAGCAGTTTATGGGGGACGGGTCAGGGTCTCCACGAGCAGTACTTC.

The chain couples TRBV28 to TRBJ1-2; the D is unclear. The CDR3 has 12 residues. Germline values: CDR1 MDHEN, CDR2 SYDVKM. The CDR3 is CATRLGAYGYTF. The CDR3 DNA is TGTGCGACCAGGTTGGGTGCCTATGGCTACACCTTC.

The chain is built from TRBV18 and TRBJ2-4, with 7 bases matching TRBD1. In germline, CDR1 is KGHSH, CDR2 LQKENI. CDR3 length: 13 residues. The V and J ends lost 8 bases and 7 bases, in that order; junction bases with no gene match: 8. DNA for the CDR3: TGTGCCAGCCACACAGGGGTGGAGAACATTCAGTACTTC. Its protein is CASHTGVENIQYF.

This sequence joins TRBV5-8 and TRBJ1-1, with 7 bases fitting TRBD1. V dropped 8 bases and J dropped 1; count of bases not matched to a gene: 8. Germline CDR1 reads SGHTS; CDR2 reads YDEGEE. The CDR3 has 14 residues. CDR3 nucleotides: TGTGCCAGTCTGACAGGGTGGGGGAACACTGAAGCTTTCTTT. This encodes CASLTGWGNTEAFF.

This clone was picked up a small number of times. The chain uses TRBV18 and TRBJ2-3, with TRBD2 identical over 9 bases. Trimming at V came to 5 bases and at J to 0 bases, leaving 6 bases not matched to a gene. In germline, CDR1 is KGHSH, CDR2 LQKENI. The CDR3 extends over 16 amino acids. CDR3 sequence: CASSATSGPSTDTQYF. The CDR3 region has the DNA TGTGCCAGCTCAGCGACTAGCGGACCTAGCACAGATACGCAGTATTTT. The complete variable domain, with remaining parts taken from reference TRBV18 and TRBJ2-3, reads NAGVMQNPRHLVRRRGQEARLRCSPMKGHSHVYWYRQLPEEGLKFMVYLQKENIIDESGMPKERFSAEFPKEGPSILRIQQVVRGDSAAYFCASSATSGPSTDTQYFGPGTRLTVL.

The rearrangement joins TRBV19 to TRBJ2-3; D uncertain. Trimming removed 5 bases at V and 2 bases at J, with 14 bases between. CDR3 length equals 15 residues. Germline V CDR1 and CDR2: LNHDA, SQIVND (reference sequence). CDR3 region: CASSVGILPTDTQYF. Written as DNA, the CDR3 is TGTGCCAGTAGTGTGGGAATCCTCCCCACAGATACGCAGTATTTT.